The rows below give T cell receptor beta chains drawn from one sample of a study of beta chain features in type 1 diabetes. The data were produced by immunoSEQ multiplex PCR, yet TCRdb's version contains in-frame clones alone and is incomplete. The table has fewer than 200,000 clones, about 8.1% seen once. The sequenced sample consisted of central memory CD4+ T cells from blood. These receptors all come from a man between 18 and 29 years old in good health. CDR3s include the opening cysteine and the closing phenylalanine or tryptophan. D genes are given only for firm matches. Clone size is stated in some rows and not others, as once, few, many or a class when expanded.

few,TRBV9,TRBJ2-3,NA,16,TGTGCCAGCAGCGTCGGTAACTCCGCCGGCACAGATACGCAGTATTTT,CASSVGNSAGTDTQYF
few,TRBV5-1,TRBJ2-5,NA,16,TGCGCCAGCAGCTTGGGAGTGACGGGGATCGGAGAGACCCAGTACTTC,CASSLGVTGIGETQYF
few,TRBV10-3,TRBJ2-1,NA,18,TGTGCCATCCAGAGTCTTTCTAGTGGCCAGAGCTCCTACAATGAGCAGTTCTTC,CAIQSLSSGQSSYNEQFF
few,TRBV5-1,TRBJ2-5,NA,11,TGCGCCAGCAGCTTGGCTGAGACCCAGTACTTC,CASSLAETQYF
NA,TRBV7-2,TRBJ1-4,NA,14,TGTGCCAGCACCCCACAGGGATTGCCTGAAAAACTGTTTTTT,CASTPQGLPEKLFF
NA,TRBV5-4,TRBJ1-4,NA,16,TGTGCCAGCAGAGGGGGAGGGACGGGAAATTATGAAAAACTGTTTTTT,CASRGGGTGNYEKLFF
NA,TRBV5-4,TRBJ2-1,TRBD2,15,TGTGCCAGCAGCTCCCTAGCGGGAGGGCCTAGGGAGCAGTTCTTC,CASSSLAGGPREQFF
NA,TRBV4-1,TRBJ2-1,NA,15,TGCGCCAGCAGCCAAGATGGGACATATGCTGAGGAGCAGTTCTTC,CASSQDGTYAEEQFF
NA,TRBV4-2,TRBJ2-7,TRBD2,16,TGTGCCAGCAGCCATTACGGGGTAGCGGGCTCCTACGAGCAGTACTTC,CASSHYGVAGSYEQYF
NA,TRBV7-2,TRBJ2-7,NA,12,TGTGCCAGCAGCGTTGGGAGAAAGGAGCAGTACTTC,CASSVGRKEQYF
few,TRBV5-6,TRBJ1-2,NA,12,TGTGCCAGCAGCTCGGACAGATATGGCTACACCTTC,CASSSDRYGYTF
NA,TRBV5-1,TRBJ2-5,TRBD1,15,TGCGCCAGCAGCTTGGACTTACCGACAGGGGAGACCCAGTACTTC,CASSLDLPTGETQYF
NA,TRBV18,TRBJ2-7,TRBD1,15,TGTGCCAGCTCACCAGCGGGACAGGGCGGCTACGAGCAGTACTTC,CASSPAGQGGYEQYF
NA,TRBV7-8,TRBJ2-1,TRBD2,15,TGTGCCAGCAGCTCGAGCGGGGGGTCCTACAATGAGCAGTTCTTC,CASSSSGGSYNEQFF
many,TRBV28,TRBJ2-7,TRBD1,14,TGTGCCAGCAGTTCTCCGGGACAGGGCTACGAGCAGTACTTC,CASSSPGQGYEQYF
few,TRBV7-2,TRBJ2-4,TRBD2,17,TGTGCCAGCAGCTTAGAACCGGGAGGGCCGGGCAAAAACATTCAGTACTTC,CASSLEPGGPGKNIQYF
NA,TRBV7-2,TRBJ2-7,TRBD2,15,TGTGCCAGCAGCCTAGGGACTAGCGGGACCTACGAGCAGTACTTC,CASSLGTSGTYEQYF
few,TRBV30,TRBJ1-2,TRBD1,15,TGTGCCTGGAGTCCAGCCGGGACCAGGGGGTATGGCTACACCTTC,CAWSPAGTRGYGYTF
few,TRBV7-2,TRBJ2-5,NA,11,TGTGCCAGCAGAGCCCAAGAGACCCAGTACTTC,CASRAQETQYF
NA,TRBV7-2,TRBJ2-2,NA,12,TGTGCCAGCAGCGACAGAGCAAGGGAGCTGTTTTTT,CASSDRARELFF
few,TRBV11-2,TRBJ1-4,TRBD1,14,TGTGCCAGCAGCCCGGGAGGGGGCGGTGAAAAACTGTTTTTT,CASSPGGGGEKLFF
NA,TRBV7-9,TRBJ2-7,TRBD2,15,TGTGCCAGCAGCTTCATAGCGGGGGGGATGGGGGAGCAGTACTTC,CASSFIAGGMGEQYF
NA,TRBV7-9,TRBJ1-5,NA,13,TGTGCCAGCAGCATAAGGCAGGGCCAGCCCCAGCATTTT,CASSIRQGQPQHF
once,TRBV7-6,TRBJ2-1,TRBD2,15,TGTGCCAGCACCCTACCGGGACTAGCGGGGATGTTGCAGTTCTTC,CASTLPGLAGMLQFF
NA,TRBV5-6,TRBJ1-2,TRBD1,13,TGTGCCAGCACCGCGGACAGGAACTATGGCTACACCTTC,CASTADRNYGYTF
once,TRBV7-9,TRBJ1-5,TRBD1,16,TGTGCCAGCAGCTTAGGACAGGGGGCGGCTGGAAGGCCCCAGCATTTT,CASSLGQGAAGRPQHF
many,TRBV13,TRBJ1-2,NA,13,TGTGCCAGCAGCCTCAACAGGGTCTATGGCTACACCTTC,CASSLNRVYGYTF
NA,TRBV2,TRBJ2-1,TRBD2,13,TGTGCCAGCAGTGAGCGGGAGGGCCATGAGCAGTTCTTC,CASSEREGHEQFF
NA,TRBV7-2,TRBJ2-3,NA,15,TGTGCCAGCAGCTTTACCGGGACTCTCGTAGATACGCAGTATTTT,CASSFTGTLVDTQYF
many,TRBV4-3,TRBJ2-3,NA,14,TGCGCCAGCAGCCAACGCCAGGTCACAGATACGCAGTATTTT,CASSQRQVTDTQYF